This TCR beta chain emerged from a study of T cell responses to AZD1222 COVID-19 vaccine. Findings of the study overall: Only 5 or 6 people who got AZD1222 tested seropositive at baseline. Regions left unmutated in variants are reportedly the target of nearly half of spike-specific TCRs. Donors were largely white British and mainly female; clonal diversity was possibly underestimated.

Sequencing used immunoSEQ multiplex PCR; TCRdb keeps in-frame clones, though not all of them. The sample contains roughly 58,000 clones, about 85% of which appear only once. In regard to this clone: The antigen remains undetermined.

The sequencing used peripheral blood, collected on day 0 of MenACWY control vaccination. This TCR was sampled from an adult in good health.

The CDR3 region has the DNA TGTGCCAGCAGTTCCCAGGGGCCGGCTAATGAAAAACTGTTTTTT. It translates to CASSSQGPANEKLFF. The rearrangement uses TRBV5-4 and TRBJ1-4; possibly TRBD1 for D (6 bases). V was clipped by 5 bases and J by 3 bases, with 14 bases between them. CDR3 length: 15 residues. The germline gives CDR1 SGHNT, CDR2 YYREEE (reference sequence).